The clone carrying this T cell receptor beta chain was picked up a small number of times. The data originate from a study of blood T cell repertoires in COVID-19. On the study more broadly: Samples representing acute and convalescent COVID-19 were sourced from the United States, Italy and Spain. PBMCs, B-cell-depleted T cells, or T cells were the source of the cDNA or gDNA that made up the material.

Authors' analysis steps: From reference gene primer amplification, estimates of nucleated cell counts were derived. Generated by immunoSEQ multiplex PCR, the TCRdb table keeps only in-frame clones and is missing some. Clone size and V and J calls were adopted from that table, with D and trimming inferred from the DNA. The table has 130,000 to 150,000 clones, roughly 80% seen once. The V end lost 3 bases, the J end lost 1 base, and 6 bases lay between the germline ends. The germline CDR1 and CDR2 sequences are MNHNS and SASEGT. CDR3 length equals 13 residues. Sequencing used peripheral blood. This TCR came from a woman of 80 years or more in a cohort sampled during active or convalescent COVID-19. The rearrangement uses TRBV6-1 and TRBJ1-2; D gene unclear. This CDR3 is CASSELVNYGYTF. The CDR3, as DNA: TGTGCCAGCAGTGAGTTAGTTAACTATGGCTACACCTTC.